The 31 T cell receptor beta chains given below trace back to one sample, sequenced in a study of molecular identifiers for immune sequencing clone quantification. TCRdb re-called the PCR reads with MiXCR, one entry per CDR3 protein. Among around 470,000 distinct CDR3 sequences, roughly 26% were seen once, and the ten largest hold around 0.78%. Source material: naive CD8+ T cells from blood, with Jurkat cell RNA spiked in. Specified subset: FACS-sorted CD8+CD4-CCR7+CD45RA+ naive T cells. These receptor sequences come from a human donor in good health. Some libraries in this study had Jurkat cell RNA spiked in.

The CDR3 DNA reads as TGTGCCAGCTCCGGGGGCTTAGGAGGGGAGGTGAGAGAAGCTTTCTTT. Encoded protein: CASSGGLGGEVREAFF. The chain has TRBV18 and TRBJ1-1, with D possibly matching TRBD1 (6 bases). The germline CDR1 and CDR2 sequences are KGHSH and LQKENI. This CDR3 region has 16 residues. V gave up 6 bases and J gave up 8 bases, with 25 bases separating them.

In this sample, this clonotype turned up a few times. The chain combines TRBV19 with TRBJ2-3, with unresolved D. This CDR3 is built from 13 residues. Trimming cost V 0 bases and J 3 bases, with 4 bases left between them. Per the germline V gene, CDR1 is LNHDA and CDR2 is SQIVND (reference sequence). The CDR3 is CASSIDWTDTQYF. CDR3 DNA sequence: TGTGCCAGTAGTATAGATTGGACAGATACGCAGTATTTT. Full variable domain (remainder filled in from reference TRBV19 and TRBJ2-3): DGGITQSPKYLFRKEGQNVTLSCEQNLNHDAMYWYRQDPGQGLRLIYYSQIVNDFQKGDIAEGYSVSREKKESFPLTVTSAQKNPTAFYLCASSIDWTDTQYFGPGTRLTVL.

Notes on this clonotype: A junction end diverges from the germline sequence, so it may reflect a read error. The chain uses TRBV7-9 and TRBJ2-3, with 9 bases aligning to TRBD2. The CDR3 runs to 16 residues. Per the germline V gene, CDR1 is SEHNR and CDR2 is FQNEAQ (reference sequence). CDR3 in DNA: TGTGCCAGCAGCTCACGTAGCGGGGGTAGCACAGATGCGCAGTATTTT. Translating gives CASSSRSGGSTDAQYF.

The genes are TRBV9 and TRBJ2-2; no reliable D call. The CDR3 sequence is 12 residues long. Germline-derived CDR1 and CDR2 are SGDLS and YYNGEE. The V end lost 4 bases, the J end lost 11 bases, and 12 bases lay between the germline ends. CDR3 amino acids: CASSPDGNELFF. The CDR3 DNA is TGTGCCAGCAGCCCGGACGGAAATGAGCTGTTTTTT.

Only a few counts were recorded for this clonotype. This chain links TRBV12-5 with TRBJ2-5; 9 nucleotides agree with TRBD2. Germline V gene lookup returns CDR1 LGHNT and CDR2 FRNRAP. Trimming removed 1 base from V and 6 bases from J; junction bases left unmatched: 12. The CDR3 consists of 17 residues. As DNA, the CDR3 is TGTGCTAGTGGTTTGGCCCCGGGGGAGCGGGGGGTACAGACCCAGTACTTC. It is translated as CASGLAPGERGVQTQYF.

On this clonotype: A much larger clone differs from this one at a single base, so this may be a read error. The rearrangement links TRBV27 to TRBJ1-1, with D unresolved. The CDR3 length is 16 residues. The V and J ends lost 3 bases and 2 bases respectively, with 16 bases between them. Per the germline V gene, CDR1 is MNHEY and CDR2 is SMNVEV (reference sequence). CDR3 coding DNA: TGTGCCAGCAGTTTGCACCATGCAGGAACAAACACTGAAGCTTTCTTT. Translated, it gives CASSLHHAGTNTEAFF.

This clonotype has at least ten counts. CDR3 amino acids: CASSPDASYEQYF. In nucleotides, the CDR3 is TGCGCCAGCAGCCCGGACGCTTCCTACGAGCAGTACTTC. This chain joins TRBV5-1 and TRBJ2-7; D remains unclear. Trimming took 4 bases from V and 1 from J, leaving 9 bases between them. The V gene's germline CDR1 is SGHRS and CDR2 YFSETQ. The CDR3 consists of 13 residues.

This clonotype was seen a handful of times. In nucleotides, the CDR3 is TGTGCCAGCAGACAGGGTTTAGGGGAAAAACTGTTTTTT. As protein: CASRQGLGEKLFF. The chain joins TRBV28 to TRBJ1-4; TRBD1 might be the D (6 bases). The CDR3 runs to 13 residues. Trimming removed 6 bases from V and 8 bases from J, with 13 bases in between. Germline CDR1 is MDHEN and CDR2 is SYDVKM. Together with reference TRBV28 and TRBJ1-4, the CDR3 gives the full variable domain: DVKVTQSSRYLVKRTGEKVFLECVQDMDHENMFWYRQDPGLGLRLIYFSYDVKMKEKGDIPEGYSVSREKKERFSLILESASTNQTSMYLCASRQGLGEKLFFGSGTQLSVL.

Points on this clonotype: A clone one base away is much larger, so this may be a read error. This chain joins TRBV29-1 and TRBJ1-2; no clear D. The CDR3 totals 12 residues. Looked up from germline, CDR1 is SQVTM and CDR2 is ANQGSEA. With 8 bases removed from V and 5 bases from J, the gap between germline ends came to 15 bases. CDR3 region: CSTMSKSYGYTF. Here the CDR3 DNA reads TGCAGCACCATGAGTAAGTCTTATGGCTACACCTTC.

The chain employs TRBV6-5 and TRBJ1-5; no definite D call. V lost 0 bases, J lost 5 bases, and 8 bases lay in between. The germline CDR1 and CDR2 sequences are MNHEY and SVGAGI. The CDR3 is 14 residues long. The chain's CDR3 is CASSYSGPYQPQHF. CDR3 nucleotides: TGTGCCAGCAGTTACTCGGGTCCTTATCAGCCCCAGCATTTT.

The chain uses TRBV4-1 and TRBJ1-4; the D gene is possibly TRBD1 (5 bases). The V end lost 3 bases, the J end lost 7 bases, and 15 bases lay between the germline ends. Germline values: CDR1 MGHRA, CDR2 YSYEKL. The CDR3 extends over 15 amino acids. CDR3 in amino acids: CASSQLPGRFEKLFF. As DNA, the CDR3 is TGCGCCAGCAGCCAGTTACCGGGGCGTTTTGAAAAACTGTTTTTT.

This clonotype has a count of ten or more. The chain combines TRBV6-5 with TRBJ2-3, with D hard to call. CDR1 MNHEY and CDR2 SVGAGI come from the germline V gene. The CDR3 runs to 15 residues. V lost 2 bases to trimming and J lost 0 bases, with 9 bases between them. As DNA, the CDR3 is TGTGCCAGCAGTTACATGCGGAAGAGCACAGATACGCAGTATTTT. Protein product: CASSYMRKSTDTQYF.

On this clonotype itself: Here the CDR3 omits its conserved ending phenylalanine or tryptophan, so a read error is the likely source. This chain connects TRBV27 to TRBJ1-6, with a weak D call TRBD1 (5 bases). From germline, CDR1 is MNHEY and CDR2 SMNVEV (reference sequence). The CDR3 sequence is 15 residues long. The V end lost 4 bases, the J end lost 2 bases, and 9 bases lay between the germline ends. This CDR3 is CASSYVGPYNSPLHS. The CDR3 nucleotides are TGTGCCAGCAGTTACGTGGGGCCCTATAATTCACCCCTCCACTCT.

This clonotype was observed a handful of times. The gene calls are TRBV3-1 and TRBJ2-3; D possibly uses TRBD1 or TRBD2 (7 bases each). Trimming pared 4 bases from V and 5 bases from J, leaving 16 bases between. Germline CDR1 reads LGHDT; CDR2 reads YNNKEL (reference sequence). The CDR3 totals 15 residues. CDR3 region: CASSPTGEGQDTQYF. For the CDR3, the DNA is TGTGCCAGCAGCCCAACAGGGGAGGGACAAGATACGCAGTATTTT.

A word on this clonotype: Just one base apart from a much larger clone, this may be a read error. The chain combines TRBV2 with TRBJ2-3; D call uncertain. The DNA end is a closer match to TRBJ1-5, so the J assignment may be wrong. Germline assignment: CDR1 SNHLY and CDR2 FYNNEI. The CDR3 sequence is 14 residues long. The CDR3 bases are TGTGCCCAAAATGGGCTAGACACGGAGGGTACGCAGCATTTT. Protein: CAQNGLDTEGTQHF.

This clonotype was counted ten times or more. This is likely a read error, given that the CDR3 carries no conserved phenylalanine or tryptophan at its end. The DNA is omitted, as the CDR3 cannot be located on it reliably, and the CDR3 follows TCRdb's listing. The CDR3 here is CASRSFKTQV. V and J are TRBV25-1 and TRBJ2-2. The CDR3 has 10 residues if both end residues are counted. CDR1 MGHDK and CDR2 SYGVNS come from the germline V gene.

This clonotype was observed a few times. Here the CDR3 DNA reads TGTGCCACCAGCAGAGATCGCGGACAGGGCAGCTATGGCTACACCTTC. This sequence encodes CATSRDRGQGSYGYTF. The V call is TRBV15, the J call TRBJ1-2; TRBD1 matches 8 bases. Germline CDR1 and CDR2: LNHNV and YYDKDF (reference sequence). The CDR3 length is 16 residues. The junction had 7 bases not matched to a gene; V was cut back by 0 bases and J by 4 bases.

The rearrangement joins TRBV27 to TRBJ2-2; 11 nucleotides match TRBD1. Germline values: CDR1 MNHEY, CDR2 SMNVEV (reference sequence). V was pared by 3 bases and J by 4 bases, with 1 base of the junction left unmatched. The CDR3 is 15 residues long. CDR3 sequence (DNA): TGTGCCAGCAGTTTGGACAGGGGGCCCACCGGGGAGCTGTTTTTT. Translated, it gives CASSLDRGPTGELFF.

This clonotype turned up a few times. This may be a read error, as it is one base from a much larger clone. The chain links TRBV20-1 to TRBJ2-1, with 10 bases aligning to TRBD1. The CDR3 runs 16 residues. Germline V CDR1 and CDR2: DFQATT, SNEGSKA (reference sequence). V lost 5 bases, J lost 10 bases, and 17 bases stayed unmatched. The CDR3 loop reads CSAFTTGQGVLLEQFF. CDR3 nucleotides: TGCAGTGCTTTTACTACAGGACAGGGGGTTTTGCTCGAGCAGTTCTTC.

This clonotype was observed a few times. The genes are TRBV18 and TRBJ2-3; the D is unclear. CDR1 and CDR2 from the germline V gene are KGHSH and LQKENI. CDR3 length: 14 residues. With 3 bases removed from V and 2 bases from J, the gap between germline ends came to 9 bases. CDR3 nucleotide sequence: TGTGCCAGCTCACCTCCGTCAGACACAGATACGCAGTATTTT. Translating it yields CASSPPSDTDTQYF.

The V gene is TRBV28, the J gene TRBJ1-5, with TRBD1 as a possible D gene (6 bases). The CDR3 totals 16 residues. Germline V gene lookup returns CDR1 MDHEN and CDR2 SYDVKM. The V end was cut by 5 bases, the J end by 4 bases, with 18 bases between. CDR3 sequence reads: CASSPGQRFGNQPQHF. As DNA, the CDR3 is TGTGCCAGCAGTCCCGGACAGCGGTTTGGTAATCAGCCCCAGCATTTT.

This clonotype was seen more than once but under ten times. V usage is TRBV7-9 and J usage is TRBJ2-1; 7 bases align to TRBD1. Germline values: CDR1 SEHNR, CDR2 FQNEAQ (reference sequence). There are 15 residues in the CDR3. With 5 bases clipped from V and 0 bases from J, the junction kept 4 bases outside the gene matches. The CDR3 nucleotides are TGTGCCAGCAGCACCCGGGACAGCTCCTACAATGAGCAGTTCTTC. This sequence encodes CASSTRDSSYNEQFF. The whole variable domain, remainder taken from reference TRBV7-9 and TRBJ2-1, is DTGVSQNPRHKITKRGQNVTFRCDPISEHNRLYWYRQTLGQGPEFLTYFQNEAQLEKSRLLSDRFSAERPKGSFSTLEIQRTEQGDSAMYLCASSTRDSSYNEQFFGPGTRLTVL.

The table lists this clonotype with a few counts. The rearrangement uses TRBV25-1 and TRBJ1-5; possible D gene TRBD1, 5 bases. V shed 5 bases and J shed 5 bases, with 13 bases lying between them. CDR3 size: 14 residues. The germline CDR1 and CDR2 sequences are MGHDK and SYGVNS. The CDR3 sequence: CASSPGILDQPQHF. For the CDR3, the DNA is TGTGCCAGCAGTCCAGGGATTCTGGATCAGCCCCAGCATTTT.

The rearrangement uses TRBV6-8 and TRBJ2-2; maybe TRBD2 (5 bases). This CDR3 has 16 residues. V lost 3 bases and J 4 bases, leaving 15 bases between the germline ends. Germline V gene sequence: CDR1 MNHGY, CDR2 SAAAGT. CDR3 DNA sequence: TGTGCCAGCAGTTATGGCCCGCGAGCGGTCACCGGGGAGCTGTTTTTT. Protein: CASSYGPRAVTGELFF.

This clonotype was counted at least ten times. The chain has TRBV4-1 and TRBJ1-5, with 7 bases that match TRBD1. Germline loops: CDR1 MGHRA, CDR2 YSYEKL. J gave up 6 bases and V 5 bases, and 4 bases lay outside the gene matches. This CDR3 spans 13 amino acids. CDR3: CASSRGQGQPQHF. The CDR3 DNA reads as TGCGCCAGCAGCAGGGGGCAGGGTCAGCCCCAGCATTTT.

There are many counts of this clonotype. The rearrangement joins TRBV27 to TRBJ2-7; TRBD1 matches at 9 bases. J gave up 6 bases and V 5 bases, and 8 bases lay outside the gene matches. Germline V gene lookup returns CDR1 MNHEY and CDR2 SMNVEV (reference sequence). The CDR3 covers 14 residues. The CDR3 region has the DNA TGTGCCAGCAGTGTGGGACAGGGACCTGTCGAGCAGTACTTC. This sequence encodes CASSVGQGPVEQYF.

This clonotype has only a few counts. The chain links TRBV6-2 or TRBV6-3 to TRBJ2-7; 9 nucleotides agree with TRBD2. Germline loops: CDR1 MNHEY, CDR2 SVGEGT. The CDR3 totals 15 residues. J was trimmed by 7 bases and V by 5 bases; bases with no gene match: 12. In nucleotides, the CDR3 is TGTGCCAGCAGTGGATCTAGCGGGGCCTCCGGGGAGCAGTACTTC. Translated, it gives CASSGSSGASGEQYF.

V is TRBV7-2 and J is TRBJ2-4, with D possibly TRBD2 on 5 matching bases. Germline V gives CDR1 SGHTA, CDR2 FQGNSA. This CDR3 spans 15 amino acids. The germline V and J ends were trimmed by 5 bases and 0 bases, with 11 bases remaining between them. CDR3 in amino acids: CASSPFAGAKNIQYF. In nucleotides, the CDR3 is TGTGCCAGCAGCCCCTTTGCGGGAGCCAAAAACATTCAGTACTTC.

The table lists this clonotype with a few counts. CDR3 protein: CASSLSGVGQPQHF. CDR3 in DNA: TGTGCCAGCAGTTTATCAGGGGTAGGTCAGCCCCAGCATTTT. The J gene is TRBJ1-5, the V gene TRBV27; perhaps TRBD1 as D (5 bases). Germline CDR1 is MNHEY and CDR2 is SMNVEV (reference sequence). This CDR3 comprises 14 residues. Deletions cut 0 bases from V and 6 bases from J, with 9 bases between.

As to this clonotype: One end of the junction varies from germline; a read error may be responsible. The V and J genes are TRBV5-1 and TRBJ1-1; possible D gene TRBD1, 6 bases. The germline V gene encodes CDR1 SGHRS and CDR2 YFSETQ. This CDR3 has 14 amino acids. The DNA for the CDR3 is TGCGCCCGCAGCTTGGGGGGGCCAGGGGATGAAGCTTTCTTT. This codes for CARSLGGPGDEAFF. Looking up the rest from reference TRBV5-1 and TRBJ1-1 gives the full variable domain: KAGVTQTPRYLIKTRGQQVTLSCSPISGHRSVSWYQQTPGQGLQFLFEYFSETQRNKGNFPGRFSGRQFSNSRSEMNVSTLELGDSALYLCARSLGGPGDEAFFGQGTRLTVV.

This clonotype was recorded many times. The chain employs TRBV4-3 and TRBJ2-7; 7 bases line up with TRBD1. This CDR3 region has 15 residues. Trimming took 0 bases from V and 0 from J; bases not matched to a gene: 2. Germline CDR1 LGHNA, CDR2 YSLEER. The CDR3 region is CASSQEGQSSYEQYF. The CDR3 DNA reads TGCGCCAGCAGCCAAGAGGGACAGAGCTCCTACGAGCAGTACTTC.